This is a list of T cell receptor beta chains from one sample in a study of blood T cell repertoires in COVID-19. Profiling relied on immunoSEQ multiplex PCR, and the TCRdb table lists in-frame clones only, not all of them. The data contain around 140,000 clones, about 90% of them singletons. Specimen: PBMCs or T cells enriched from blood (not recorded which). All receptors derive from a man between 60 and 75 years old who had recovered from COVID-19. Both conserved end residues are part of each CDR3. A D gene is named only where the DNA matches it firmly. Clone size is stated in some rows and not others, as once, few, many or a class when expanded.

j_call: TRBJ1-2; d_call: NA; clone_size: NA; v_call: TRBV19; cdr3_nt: TGTGCCAGTAGTATACAGGGCAGGTCGGACTATGGCTACACCTTC; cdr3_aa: CASSIQGRSDYGYTF
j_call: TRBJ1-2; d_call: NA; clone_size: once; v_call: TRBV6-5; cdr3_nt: TGTGCCAGCAGTCCTACAGGGTCCCCCAACTATGGCTACACCTTC; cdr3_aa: CASSPTGSPNYGYTF
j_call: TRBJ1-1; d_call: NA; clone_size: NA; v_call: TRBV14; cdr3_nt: TGTGCCAGCAGCCAAGATAATCGAAGCGGAGCTTTCTTT; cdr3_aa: CASSQDNRSGAFF
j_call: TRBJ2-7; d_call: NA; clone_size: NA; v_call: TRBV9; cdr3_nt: TGTGCCAGCAGCGTAGCCCCCTCGGAGGGTACCTACGAGCAGTACTTC; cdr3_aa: CASSVAPSEGTYEQYF
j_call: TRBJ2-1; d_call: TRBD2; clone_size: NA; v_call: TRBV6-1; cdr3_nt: TGTGCCAGCAGTGACCCCCGGACTAGCGGGAATGAGCAGTTCTTC; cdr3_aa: CASSDPRTSGNEQFF
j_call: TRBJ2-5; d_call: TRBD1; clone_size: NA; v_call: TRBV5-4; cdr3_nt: TGTGCCAAGAGTGACAGGGGGAAAGGAGAGACCCAGTACTTC; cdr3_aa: CAKSDRGKGETQYF
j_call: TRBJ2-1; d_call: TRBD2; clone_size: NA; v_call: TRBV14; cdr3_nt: TGTGCCAGCTCGAGACTAGCGGATAACAATGAGCAGTTCTTC; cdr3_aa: CASSRLADNNEQFF
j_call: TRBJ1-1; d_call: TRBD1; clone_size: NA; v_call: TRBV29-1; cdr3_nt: TGCAGCGTTGAGTCAGGGGGAGGCAAAGCTTTCTTT; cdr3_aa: CSVESGGGKAFF
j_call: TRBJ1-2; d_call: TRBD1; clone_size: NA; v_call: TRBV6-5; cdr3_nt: TGTGCCAGCAGGTCAGGGGGGTCCCAATCACCCTACACCTTC; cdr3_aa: CASRSGGSQSPYTF
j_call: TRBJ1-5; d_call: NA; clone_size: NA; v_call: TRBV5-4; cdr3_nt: TGTGCCAGCAGCGCGGGTCCGGCGAGTAGCAATCAGCCCCAGCATTTT; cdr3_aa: CASSAGPASSNQPQHF
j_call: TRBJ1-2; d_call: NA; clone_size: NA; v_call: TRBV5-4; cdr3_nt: TGTGCCAGCAGCTTACAGGGCTCTGGCTACACCTTC; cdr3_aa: CASSLQGSGYTF
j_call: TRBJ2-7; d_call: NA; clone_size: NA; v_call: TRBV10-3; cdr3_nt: TGTGCCATCAGTGAGTCGGGTCGGAGCTCCTACGAGCAGTACTTC; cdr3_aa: CAISESGRSSYEQYF
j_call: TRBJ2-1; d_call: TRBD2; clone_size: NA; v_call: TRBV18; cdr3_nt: TGTGCCAGCTCCCTGGGACTAGCGGGGGCATACAATGAGCAGTTCTTC; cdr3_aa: CASSLGLAGAYNEQFF
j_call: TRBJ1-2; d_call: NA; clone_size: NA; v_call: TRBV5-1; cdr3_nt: TGCGCCAGCAGCCCAGACAGGCCCTCATCCTACACCTTC; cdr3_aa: CASSPDRPSSYTF
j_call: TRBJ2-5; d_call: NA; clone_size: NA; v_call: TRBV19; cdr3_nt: TGTGCCAGTAGTCATCCGGGACAACAACAAGAGACCCAGTACTTC; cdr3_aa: CASSHPGQQQETQYF
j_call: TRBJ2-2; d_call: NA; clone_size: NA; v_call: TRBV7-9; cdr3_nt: TGTGCCAGCGTGCAGGACACTCCGAACACCGGGGAGCTGTTTTTT; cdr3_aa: CASVQDTPNTGELFF
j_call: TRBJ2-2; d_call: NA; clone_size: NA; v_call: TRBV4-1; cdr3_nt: TGCGCCAGCAGCCAAGAGTCGCGCGCCGGGGAGCTGTTTTTT; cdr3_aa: CASSQESRAGELFF
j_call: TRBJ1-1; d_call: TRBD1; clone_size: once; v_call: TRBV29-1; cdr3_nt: TGCAGCGTTCAACCCCGGACAGGGAAGTCCCTCACTGAAGCTTTCTTT; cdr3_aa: CSVQPRTGKSLTEAFF
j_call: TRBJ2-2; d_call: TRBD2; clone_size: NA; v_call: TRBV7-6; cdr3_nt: TGTGCCAGCAGCTTAGTGGCTAGCGGGGGCACCGGGGAGCTGTTTTTT; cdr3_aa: CASSLVASGGTGELFF
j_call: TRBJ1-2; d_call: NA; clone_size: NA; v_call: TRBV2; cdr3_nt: TGTGCCAGCATCTCGGACAGAAAGGTTAAGGGCTACACCTTC; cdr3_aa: CASISDRKVKGYTF
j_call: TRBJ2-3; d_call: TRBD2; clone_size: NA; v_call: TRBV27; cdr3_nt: TGTGCCAGCAGTGGGTTACTAGCGGGGGGCCCAGATACGCAGTATTTT; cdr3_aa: CASSGLLAGGPDTQYF
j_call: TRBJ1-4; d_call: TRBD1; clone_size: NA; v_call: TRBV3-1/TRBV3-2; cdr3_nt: TGTGCCAGCAGCCAAGATGGGGTCGGGACAGGGGTCTATGAAAAACTGTTTTTT; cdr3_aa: CASSQDGVGTGVYEKLFF
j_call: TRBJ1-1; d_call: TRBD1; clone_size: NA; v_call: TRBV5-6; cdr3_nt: TGTGCCAGCAGTCCGGGACAGGGGGCTGTTGAAGCTTTCTTT; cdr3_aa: CASSPGQGAVEAFF
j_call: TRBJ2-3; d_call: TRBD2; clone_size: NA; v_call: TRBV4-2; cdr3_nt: TGTGCCAGCAGCCAAGATGTTGCTAGCGGGAGCCCCACAGATACGCAGTATTTT; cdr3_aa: CASSQDVASGSPTDTQYF
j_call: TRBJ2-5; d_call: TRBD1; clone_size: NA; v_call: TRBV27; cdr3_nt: TGTGCCAGCAGTCTCCGACAGGGGATGGAGACCCAGTACTTC; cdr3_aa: CASSLRQGMETQYF
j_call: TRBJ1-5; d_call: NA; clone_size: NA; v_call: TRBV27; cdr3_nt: TGTGCCAGCAGTCCACTGCGGGGCAATCAGCCCCAGCATTTT; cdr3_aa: CASSPLRGNQPQHF
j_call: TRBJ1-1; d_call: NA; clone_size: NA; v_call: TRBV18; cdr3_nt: TGTGCCAGCTCACCTGTCGAGGGTGCTGAAGCTTTCTTT; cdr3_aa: CASSPVEGAEAFF
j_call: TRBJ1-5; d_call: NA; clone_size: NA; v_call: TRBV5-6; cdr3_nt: TGTGCCAGCAGCCTCGGAGCTTATAGCAATCAGCCCCAGCATTTT; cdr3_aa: CASSLGAYSNQPQHF
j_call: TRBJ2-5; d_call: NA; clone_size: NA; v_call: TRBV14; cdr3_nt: TGTGCCAGCAGCCAAGCCACAGGATTGTACCAAGAGACCCAGTACTTC; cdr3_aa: CASSQATGLYQETQYF
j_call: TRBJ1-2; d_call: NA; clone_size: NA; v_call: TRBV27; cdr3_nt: TGTGCCAGCAGTCCCAGTGGGTTCGTGGGCGGCTACACCTTC; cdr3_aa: CASSPSGFVGGYTF
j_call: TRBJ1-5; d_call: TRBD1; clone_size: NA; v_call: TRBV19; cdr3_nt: TGTGCCAGTCAAGACAGGGGATCTCGCAATCAGCCCCAGCATTTT; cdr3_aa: CASQDRGSRNQPQHF
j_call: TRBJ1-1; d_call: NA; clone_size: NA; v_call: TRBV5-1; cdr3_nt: TGCGCCAGCAGCCCGGGCGGGGTCCCGAACACTGAAGCTTTCTTT; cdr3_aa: CASSPGGVPNTEAFF
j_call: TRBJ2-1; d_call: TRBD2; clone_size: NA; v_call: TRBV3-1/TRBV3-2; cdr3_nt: TGTGCCAGCAGCCACCCTAGCGGCCCCTCCTACAATGAGCAGTTCTTC; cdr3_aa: CASSHPSGPSYNEQFF
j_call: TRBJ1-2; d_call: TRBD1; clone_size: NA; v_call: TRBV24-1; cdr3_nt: TGTGCCACCAGTGACCGGGACAGGACCTATGGCTACACCTTC; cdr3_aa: CATSDRDRTYGYTF
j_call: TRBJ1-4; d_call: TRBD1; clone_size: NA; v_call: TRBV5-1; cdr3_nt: TGCGCCAGCAGCTTGGACAGGGGCACTAATGAAAAACTGTTTTTT; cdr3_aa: CASSLDRGTNEKLFF
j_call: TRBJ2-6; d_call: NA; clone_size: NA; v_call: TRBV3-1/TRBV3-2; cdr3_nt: TGTGCCAGCAGGTCACAGCCCTCTGGGGCCAACGTCCTGACTTTC; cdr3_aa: CASRSQPSGANVLTF
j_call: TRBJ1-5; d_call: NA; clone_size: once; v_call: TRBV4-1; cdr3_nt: TGCGCCAGCAGCCAAGTCGAGGGAAGTCAGCCCCAGCATTTT; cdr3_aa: CASSQVEGSQPQHF
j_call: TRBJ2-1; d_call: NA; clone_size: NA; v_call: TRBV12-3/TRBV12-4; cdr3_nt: TGTGCCAGCAGTTTCAATGGGCTTGGGTTCTTC; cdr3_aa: CASSFNGLGFF
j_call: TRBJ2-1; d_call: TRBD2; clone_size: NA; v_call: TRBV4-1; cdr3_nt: TGCGCCAGCAGCCAAGCGCCTAGCGGGAGTCGGTATAGGAGTGAGCAGTTCTTC; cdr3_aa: CASSQAPSGSRYRSEQFF
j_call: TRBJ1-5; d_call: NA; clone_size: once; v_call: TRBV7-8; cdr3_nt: TGTGCCAGCAGGAGTCAGGGCAATCAGCCCCAGCATTTT; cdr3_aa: CASRSQGNQPQHF
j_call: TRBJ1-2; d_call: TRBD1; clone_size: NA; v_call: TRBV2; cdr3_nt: TGTGCCAGCAGCATACAGGGGGATAGCGGCTACACCTTC; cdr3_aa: CASSIQGDSGYTF
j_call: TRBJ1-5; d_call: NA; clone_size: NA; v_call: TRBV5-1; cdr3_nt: TGCGCCAGCAGCTTGGCAGGGAATAGCAATCAGCCCCAGCATTTT; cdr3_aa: CASSLAGNSNQPQHF
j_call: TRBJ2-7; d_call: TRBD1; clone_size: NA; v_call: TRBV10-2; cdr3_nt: TGCGCCAGCGTGGACAGGGATACCTACGAGCAGTACTTC; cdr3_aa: CASVDRDTYEQYF
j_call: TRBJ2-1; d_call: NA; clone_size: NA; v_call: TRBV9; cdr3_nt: TGTGCCAGCAGCCCTCTGACTCGAACCTACAATGAGCAGTTCTTC; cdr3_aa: CASSPLTRTYNEQFF
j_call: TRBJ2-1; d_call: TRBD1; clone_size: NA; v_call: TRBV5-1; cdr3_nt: TGCGCCAGCAGCTTGAGCCCCGGGCAGGGGGCTTACGAGCAGTTCTTC; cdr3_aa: CASSLSPGQGAYEQFF